The rows below give T cell receptor beta chains drawn from one sample of a study of shared clonotypes between healthy human individuals. Generated by immunoSEQ multiplex PCR, the TCRdb table keeps only in-frame clones and is missing some. The sample has 2 million to 2.5 million clones, 93% seen once. The sequencing input was naive CD8+ T cells from PBMCs. These receptors all stem from a man aged 18 to 30 in good health. Some clones in this sample may be carry-over from other donors' samples. The CDR3 runs from the conserved cysteine through the conserved F or W. Each record gives: J gene, V gene, clone size, CDR3 protein. Part of the rows lack a size; the others show once, few, many or a class for expanded clones.

>TRBJ2-7|TRBV7-9|NA
CASSLSLGQTSSYEQYF
>TRBJ2-2|TRBV30|few
CAWSAANTGELFF
>TRBJ1-1|TRBV10-3|NA
CLTQSTPTDTGYTEAFF
>TRBJ1-3|TRBV7-9|NA
CASSPRTEMASGNTIYF
>TRBJ1-1|TRBV19|few
CASREFTNTEAFF
>TRBJ2-5|TRBV15|NA
CATSDSVGGQETQYF
>TRBJ1-2|TRBV28|NA
CASRPQGRIGGYTF
>TRBJ2-5|TRBV27|NA
CASSPRQGQETQYF
>TRBJ1-2|TRBV27|NA
CASSYRQGRDGYTF
>TRBJ1-3|TRBV4-1|NA
CASSQVVGPNSGNTIYF
>TRBJ1-1|TRBV18|NA
CASSPPSRGTEAFF
>TRBJ2-1|TRBV5-1|NA
CASSGSQGQLGFFSSYNEQFF
>TRBJ1-2|TRBV19|NA
CASSIDHRDRLVLRYGYTF
>TRBJ2-7|TRBV11-3|NA
CASSPEVGQLYEQYF
>TRBJ2-3|TRBV27|NA
CASSQRTSAGEGDTQYF
>TRBJ1-3|TRBV10-3|NA
CAITTTLGNTIYF
>TRBJ1-2|TRBV25-1|NA
CASSGRQDYGYTF
>TRBJ2-7|TRBV9|NA
CASSVSGRAPHEQYF
>TRBJ2-1|TRBV19|NA
CASSVRTGQGPGQFF
>TRBJ2-7|TRBV28|NA
CASSWPSYEQYF
>TRBJ1-3|TRBV19|NA
CASSEGGVGNTIYF
>TRBJ1-2|TRBV4-1|NA
CASSQIGMWNYGYTF
>TRBJ2-3|TRBV28|NA
CASKDSPSTDTQYF
>TRBJ2-2|TRBV27|NA
CASTPQLAGGPPPGELFF
>TRBJ2-1|TRBV4-2|NA
CASSQDFLLAGLGNEQFF
>TRBJ1-5|TRBV10-3|NA
CATGGHSNQPQHF
>TRBJ1-5|TRBV13|NA
CASSSRGLKNQPQHF
>TRBJ2-4|TRBV30|NA
CAWSGTGNIQYF
>TRBJ2-1|TRBV4-1|NA
CASSLAPPQTTYNEQFF
>TRBJ2-1|TRBV6-5|NA
CASSRGGTPNNEQFF
>TRBJ2-7|TRBV6-5|NA
CASRAGGEFHEQYF
>TRBJ2-5|TRBV6-1|NA
CASSEVADQETQYF
>TRBJ2-7|TRBV7-9|NA
CASSPTRRDEQYF
>TRBJ2-7|TRBV7-8|NA
CASGLPGVGAHEQYF
>TRBJ2-7|TRBV7-9|NA
CASSPRTSGSSHEQYF
>TRBJ1-1|TRBV11-2|NA
CASSFPGGYMNTEAFF
>TRBJ1-5|TRBV10-3|NA
CAISESMTGQPQHF
>TRBJ1-1|TRBV25-1|NA
CVSRADSISTEAFF
>TRBJ1-4|TRBV2|once
CASNDPRNGNEKLFF
>TRBJ2-7|TRBV27|NA
CASTPGQGAYEQYF
>TRBJ2-3|TRBV27|NA
CASSRLDTDTQYF
>TRBJ2-1|TRBV28|NA
CASSFHRIGNEQFF
>TRBJ2-7|TRBV7-9|NA
CASSLEARSYEQYF
>TRBJ1-1|TRBV15|NA
CATSSGANTEAFF
>TRBJ1-5|TRBV18|NA
CASSPPGVGQPQHF
>TRBJ2-5|TRBV14|NA
CASSQDRRETQYF
>TRBJ1-3|TRBV5-4|NA
CASSLGGTSGNTIYF
>TRBJ2-1|TRBV7-9|NA
CASSRQGYNEQFF
>TRBJ2-7|TRBV5-4|NA
CASSSGLSSYEQYF
>TRBJ2-1|TRBV29-1|NA
CSVVPGRRLAGVDEQFF
>TRBJ1-2|TRBV7-9|few
CASSPEGGYTF
>TRBJ2-1|TRBV7-9|NA
CASSLLPAEQFF
>TRBJ1-4|TRBV28|NA
CASSFNEKLFF